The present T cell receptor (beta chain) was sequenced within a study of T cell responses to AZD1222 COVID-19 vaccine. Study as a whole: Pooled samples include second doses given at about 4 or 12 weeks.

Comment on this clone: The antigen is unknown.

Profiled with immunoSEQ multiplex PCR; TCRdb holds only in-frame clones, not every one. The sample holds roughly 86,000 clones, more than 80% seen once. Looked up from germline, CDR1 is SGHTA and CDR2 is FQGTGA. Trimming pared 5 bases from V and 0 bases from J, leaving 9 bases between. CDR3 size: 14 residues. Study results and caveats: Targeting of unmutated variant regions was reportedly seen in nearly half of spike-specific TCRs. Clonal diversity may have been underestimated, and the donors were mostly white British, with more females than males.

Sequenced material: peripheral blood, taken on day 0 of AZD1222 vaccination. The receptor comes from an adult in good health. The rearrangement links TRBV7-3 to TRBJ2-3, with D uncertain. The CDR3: CASSLMGSTDTQYF. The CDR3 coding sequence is TGTGCCAGCAGCCTGATGGGAAGCACAGATACGCAGTATTTT.